This T cell receptor beta chain originates from a study of shared clonotypes between healthy human individuals. Study-level points and caveats: Genetic and exposure-history diversity was limited by the few donors. Sampling was confined to blood; repertoires within tissues likely differ.

A few counts support this clone. Antigen: not known. As originally analysed: ImmunoSEQ junction-only sequences lacked quality scores, so their filtering differed. The method was immunoSEQ multiplex PCR; TCRdb's version includes in-frame clones alone and lacks a portion of them. V and J calls and clone size follow that table, whereas D and trimming were derived from the DNA. The sample contains around 510,000 clones, roughly 79% of which appear only once. The donor cohort consisted entirely of Caucasian adults residing in Nashville, Tennessee. This receptor was identified in a woman aged 40 to 50 in good health. Some clones in this sample may be carry-over from other donors' samples. The sequenced sample consisted of PBMCs.

Written as DNA, the CDR3 is TGTGCCAGCAGCGGATCAGGCTACGAGCAGTACTTC. Translated, it gives CASSGSGYEQYF. This rearrangement joins TRBV28 to TRBJ2-7, with D unresolved. Germline V gene lookup returns CDR1 MDHEN and CDR2 SYDVKM. This CDR3 region has 12 residues. V shed 6 bases and J shed 3 bases, with 9 bases lying between them.